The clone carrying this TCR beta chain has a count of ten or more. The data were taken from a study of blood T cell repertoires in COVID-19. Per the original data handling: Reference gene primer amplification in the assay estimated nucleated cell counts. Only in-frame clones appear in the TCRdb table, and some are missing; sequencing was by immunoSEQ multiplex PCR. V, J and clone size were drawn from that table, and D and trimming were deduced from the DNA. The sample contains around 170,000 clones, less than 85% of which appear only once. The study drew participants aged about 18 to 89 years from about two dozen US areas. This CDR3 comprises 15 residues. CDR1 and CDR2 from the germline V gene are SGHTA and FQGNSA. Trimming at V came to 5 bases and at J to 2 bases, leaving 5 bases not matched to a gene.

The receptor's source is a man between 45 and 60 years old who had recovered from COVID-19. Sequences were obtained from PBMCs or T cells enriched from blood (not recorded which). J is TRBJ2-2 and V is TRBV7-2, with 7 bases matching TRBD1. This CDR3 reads CASSGRQGNTGELFF. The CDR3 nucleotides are TGTGCCAGCAGCGGCAGACAGGGAAACACCGGGGAGCTGTTTTTT.